The rows below give T cell receptor beta chains drawn from one sample of a study of T cell responses to AZD1222 COVID-19 vaccine. Data came from immunoSEQ multiplex PCR; TCRdb stores just in-frame clones and leaves some out. The table includes 60,000 to 80,000 clones, 85% detected once. This material consisted of peripheral blood, taken on day 0 of AZD1222 vaccination. These receptors were collected from an adult in good health. The CDR3 runs from the conserved cysteine through the conserved F or W. Fields, in order: J gene, V gene, D gene, clone size, CDR3 DNA, CDR3 protein. A D gene is named only where the DNA matches it firmly. Size tells how often a clone was seen (once, few, many) or the class of an expanded clone, and some rows leave it out.

J gene: TRBJ1-6
V gene: TRBV10-2
D gene: .
clone size: .
CDR3 DNA: TGCGCCAGCAGTGCGGGTCTGGGGGGGTTTTCACCCCTCCACTTT
CDR3 protein: CASSAGLGGFSPLHF

J gene: TRBJ1-3
V gene: TRBV15
D gene: .
clone size: .
CDR3 DNA: TGTGCCACCAGCAGAGAGAACTTAAGGGCGACATCTGGAAACACCATATATTTT
CDR3 protein: CATSRENLRATSGNTIYF

J gene: TRBJ1-2
V gene: TRBV9
D gene: .
clone size: few
CDR3 DNA: TGTGCCAGCCGGAATAAAGACGACGTCTCAAGCTACACCTTC
CDR3 protein: CASRNKDDVSSYTF

J gene: TRBJ1-2
V gene: TRBV10-2
D gene: .
clone size: .
CDR3 DNA: TGCGCCAGCAGTGAGATCGGAGGGGGGTTTAACTATGGCTACACCTTC
CDR3 protein: CASSEIGGGFNYGYTF

J gene: TRBJ2-1
V gene: TRBV6-4
D gene: TRBD2
clone size: .
CDR3 DNA: TGTGCCAGCAGCGTCCTAGCGGGGGTTACTAACAATGAGCAGTTCTTC
CDR3 protein: CASSVLAGVTNNEQFF

J gene: TRBJ2-2
V gene: TRBV30
D gene: TRBD2
clone size: .
CDR3 DNA: TGTGCCTGGAGAATGATAGCGGGCACCGGGGAGCTGTTTTTT
CDR3 protein: CAWRMIAGTGELFF

J gene: TRBJ1-5
V gene: TRBV6-5
D gene: TRBD1
clone size: .
CDR3 DNA: TGTGCCAGCAGCCGGGGACAGGGGAAAAATCAGCCCCAGCATTTT
CDR3 protein: CASSRGQGKNQPQHF

J gene: TRBJ1-1
V gene: TRBV27
D gene: .
clone size: .
CDR3 DNA: TGTGCCAGCTACGAGGGGGAAAGGGCTGAAGCTTTCTTT
CDR3 protein: CASYEGERAEAFF

J gene: TRBJ2-1
V gene: TRBV9
D gene: .
clone size: .
CDR3 DNA: TGTGCCAGCAGCGTAGGGGGCGGCAATGAGCAGTTCTTC
CDR3 protein: CASSVGGGNEQFF

J gene: TRBJ1-1
V gene: TRBV4-1
D gene: .
clone size: .
CDR3 DNA: TGCGCCAGCAGCCTCACCGGGGCCATGAACACTGAAGCTTTCTTT
CDR3 protein: CASSLTGAMNTEAFF

J gene: TRBJ1-1
V gene: TRBV19
D gene: .
clone size: .
CDR3 DNA: TGTGCCAGTAGACCCGGAGGTGGGCGACTTGAAGCTTTCTTT
CDR3 protein: CASRPGGGRLEAFF

J gene: TRBJ2-7
V gene: TRBV7-9
D gene: .
clone size: once
CDR3 DNA: TGTGCCAGCAGCTTAGGGACTGTCTCCTACGAGCAGTACTTC
CDR3 protein: CASSLGTVSYEQYF

J gene: TRBJ1-4
V gene: TRBV14
D gene: .
clone size: once
CDR3 DNA: TGTGCCAGCAGCCAACCCCGACAGAATGAAAAACTGTTTTTT
CDR3 protein: CASSQPRQNEKLFF

J gene: TRBJ2-2
V gene: TRBV19
D gene: TRBD2
clone size: .
CDR3 DNA: TGTGCCAGTAGTATAGTTCGGGGGGGCAGCGGGGAGCTGTTTTTT
CDR3 protein: CASSIVRGGSGELFF

J gene: TRBJ2-3
V gene: TRBV5-1
D gene: TRBD1
clone size: .
CDR3 DNA: TGCGCCACCTCTGGACAGGGCCCCACAGATACGCAGTATTTT
CDR3 protein: CATSGQGPTDTQYF

J gene: TRBJ1-5
V gene: TRBV5-1
D gene: TRBD1
clone size: .
CDR3 DNA: TGCGCCAGCAGCTTGGGACAGGGCGACAATCAGCCCCAGCATTTT
CDR3 protein: CASSLGQGDNQPQHF

J gene: TRBJ2-3
V gene: TRBV7-3
D gene: .
clone size: .
CDR3 DNA: TGTGCCAGCAGCTTAAGGCGCACAGATACGCAGTATTTT
CDR3 protein: CASSLRRTDTQYF

J gene: TRBJ1-5
V gene: TRBV6-1
D gene: .
clone size: once
CDR3 DNA: TGTGCCAGCAGTGAACGTCCCCCAGGGTTTAGCAATCAGCCCCAGCATTTT
CDR3 protein: CASSERPPGFSNQPQHF

J gene: TRBJ1-6
V gene: TRBV11-2
D gene: .
clone size: .
CDR3 DNA: TGTGCCAGCAGCTTATATTCAGGGGAGGATTCACCCCTCCACTTT
CDR3 protein: CASSLYSGEDSPLHF

J gene: TRBJ1-4
V gene: TRBV5-4
D gene: .
clone size: .
CDR3 DNA: TGTGCCAGCAGCTTGGCCCAGGGCGCTAATGAAAAACTGTTTTTT
CDR3 protein: CASSLAQGANEKLFF

J gene: TRBJ1-3
V gene: TRBV27
D gene: .
clone size: .
CDR3 DNA: TGTGCCAGCAGTTTATCGGGCACCTTCTCTGGAAACACCATATATTTT
CDR3 protein: CASSLSGTFSGNTIYF

J gene: TRBJ2-5
V gene: TRBV11-2
D gene: .
clone size: .
CDR3 DNA: TGTGCCAGCAGCTTAATTGGGGTCCTTGGGGAGACCCAGTACTTC
CDR3 protein: CASSLIGVLGETQYF

J gene: TRBJ1-5
V gene: TRBV15
D gene: .
clone size: .
CDR3 DNA: TGTGCCACCAGCAGAGGGGGGTACAATCAGCCCCAGCATTTT
CDR3 protein: CATSRGGYNQPQHF

J gene: TRBJ1-5
V gene: TRBV7-8
D gene: TRBD1
clone size: .
CDR3 DNA: TGTGCCAGCAGCCCTCGACAGGGGGGCAATCAGCCCCAGCATTTT
CDR3 protein: CASSPRQGGNQPQHF

J gene: TRBJ1-5
V gene: TRBV6-1
D gene: .
clone size: .
CDR3 DNA: TGTGCCAGCAGTGATAACGGGGTTGGGAGCAATCAGCCCCAGCATTTT
CDR3 protein: CASSDNGVGSNQPQHF

J gene: TRBJ1-2
V gene: TRBV15
D gene: .
clone size: .
CDR3 DNA: TGTGCCACCAGCAGCGACCTAGGGCGCTACACCTTC
CDR3 protein: CATSSDLGRYTF

J gene: TRBJ1-3
V gene: TRBV14
D gene: .
clone size: .
CDR3 DNA: TGTGCCAGCAGAGGAGACTTCTCCTCTGGAAACACCATATATTTT
CDR3 protein: CASRGDFSSGNTIYF

J gene: TRBJ2-1
V gene: TRBV9
D gene: TRBD2
clone size: .
CDR3 DNA: TGTGCCAGCAGCGCCGGGACTAGCGGGACCAATGAGCAGTTCTTC
CDR3 protein: CASSAGTSGTNEQFF

J gene: TRBJ1-2
V gene: TRBV4-1
D gene: TRBD1
clone size: .
CDR3 DNA: TGCGCCAGCAGCCACGCTTCCCGGGACAGGGACTATGGCTACACCTTC
CDR3 protein: CASSHASRDRDYGYTF

J gene: TRBJ1-4
V gene: TRBV6-5
D gene: .
clone size: .
CDR3 DNA: TGTGCCAGCAGTTACTCCCTCAACCCACCGGTGGAAAAACTGTTTTTT
CDR3 protein: CASSYSLNPPVEKLFF

J gene: TRBJ2-2
V gene: TRBV15
D gene: .
clone size: .
CDR3 DNA: TGTGCCACCAGCACGGGGACTCCGAACACCGGGGAGCTGTTTTTT
CDR3 protein: CATSTGTPNTGELFF

J gene: TRBJ2-5
V gene: TRBV5-4
D gene: TRBD2
clone size: .
CDR3 DNA: TGTGCCAGCAGCTTTAGCGGGGGGACCCAAGAGACCCAGTACTTC
CDR3 protein: CASSFSGGTQETQYF

J gene: TRBJ2-5
V gene: TRBV7-2
D gene: .
clone size: .
CDR3 DNA: TGTGCCAGCAGCCCAGAGGGTCAGGCCGCCGTTGGGACCCAGTACTTC
CDR3 protein: CASSPEGQAAVGTQYF

J gene: TRBJ1-3
V gene: TRBV6-5
D gene: .
clone size: .
CDR3 DNA: TGTGCCAGCAGCGGGGGAAGAGGAAACACCATATATTTT
CDR3 protein: CASSGGRGNTIYF

J gene: TRBJ1-6
V gene: TRBV13
D gene: .
clone size: .
CDR3 DNA: TGTGCCAGCAGCTACGGACACCTCTATAATTCACCCCTCCACTTT
CDR3 protein: CASSYGHLYNSPLHF

J gene: TRBJ1-2
V gene: TRBV6-5
D gene: .
clone size: .
CDR3 DNA: TGTGCCTGCAGAATCAGAGACTATGGCTACACCTTC
CDR3 protein: CACRIRDYGYTF